Reported below is one TCR beta chain. Random hexamers were used to reverse transcribe 0.5 to 1 ug of RNA. TCRdb used MiXCR to reprocess the immunoSEQ multiplex PCR reads, holding one entry per CDR3 protein. The data hold about 190,000 distinct CDR3 sequences, with 91% observed a single time. This entry belongs to a study of CD8 T cells in Susac syndrome. Deletions cut 6 bases from V and 4 bases from J, with 16 bases between. There are 15 residues in the CDR3. Specimen: CD4+ T cells from PBMCs. This receptor was obtained from a human donor with Susac syndrome. The rearrangement uses TRBV12-3 or TRBV12-4 and TRBJ1-5; D is unclear. DNA for the CDR3: TGTGCCAGCAGCCGAGGACGACGGCGTAATCAGCCCCAGCATTTT. Protein: CASSRGRRRNQPQHF.